This TCR beta chain derives from a study of blood T cell repertoires in COVID-19. Across the whole study: Specimens from acute and convalescent COVID-19 originated in the United States, Italy and Spain. T cells, B-cell-depleted T cells, or PBMCs supplied cDNA or gDNA.

Methods used by the authors: Estimates of nucleated cell counts were drawn from the amplification of reference gene primers. Clones were read by immunoSEQ multiplex PCR, and TCRdb kept only the in-frame ones, dropping some. V and J calls and clone size are copied from that table; D and trimming were computed from the DNA. This table has about 200,000 clones, approximately 90% appearing once. Trimming took 2 bases from V and 4 from J, leaving 14 bases between them. CDR3 length equals 15 residues. Germline CDR1 GTSNPN, CDR2 SVGIG (reference sequence). The clonotype comes from a human donor in a cohort sampled during active COVID-19. Input material: peripheral blood. The genes are TRBV30 and TRBJ1-4, with D perhaps TRBD1 (5 bases). CDR3 DNA sequence: TGTGCCTGGAGTTCTGGCGGACAATATAATGAAAAACTGTTTTTT. Amino acid sequence: CAWSSGGQYNEKLFF.